This TCR beta chain stems from a study of identical twins. The study, taken as a whole, reports: Among beta out-of-frame sequences, excess sharing between twins appeared weaker. There were fewer insertions in abundant cord blood beta clonotypes, but memory repertoires showed no such pattern. Not following the same donors, the study drew its conclusions from cross-sectional statistical analysis.

The CDR3 runs 14 residues. Worth noting for this clonotype: What it recognizes is unknown.

Template switching added a universal primer binding site, and final cDNA carried unique molecular identifiers. A single record per CDR3 protein comes from TCRdb applying MiXCR to the 5' RACE reads. The sample shows 1.5 million to 2 million distinct CDR3 sequences, less than 40% of them seen only once. V gene TRBV21-1 combines with J gene TRBJ2-1; the table's D call of TRBD1 was not tested on the DNA. TRBV21-1 is given as a pseudogene. The sequence came from a newborn girl in good health. What was sequenced was cord blood. Written as DNA, the CDR3 is TGTGCCAGTGCAGATTTCCGGGATGGCAATGAGCAGTTCTTC. It specifies CASADFRDGNEQFF.